A selection of T cell receptor beta chains follows, all from one sample in a study of cytomegalovirus exposure and HLA in healthy donors. Profiled with immunoSEQ multiplex PCR; TCRdb holds only in-frame clones, not every one. The table lists 150,000 to 200,000 clones, around 88% of them singletons. Material: PBMCs. Every receptor here comes from a woman under 30 in good health and CMV-seronegative. CDR3s include the opening cysteine and the closing phenylalanine or tryptophan. Fields, in order: D gene, J gene, V gene, clone size, CDR3 protein, CDR3 DNA. The D gene is left open where the match is weak. A row's size may be missing; if present it is once, few, many or a size class.

TRBD1 TRBJ1-6 TRBV5-1 NA CASSWEGQGDSPLHF TGCGCCAGCAGCTGGGAGGGACAGGGAGATTCACCCCTCCACTTT
TRBD2 TRBJ2-1 TRBV7-9 NA CSSGLGDEQFF TGTTCCAGCGGACTAGGGGATGAGCAGTTCTTC
NA TRBJ2-3 TRBV13 NA CASSPQGTDTQYF TGTGCCAGCAGCCCCCAGGGCACAGATACGCAGTATTTT
NA TRBJ2-1 TRBV11-2 NA CASSLSDFNNEQFF TGTGCCAGCAGCTTATCGGACTTCAACAATGAGCAGTTCTTC
TRBD1 TRBJ2-7 TRBV28 NA CASSSTGQGVTYEQYF TGTGCCAGCAGTTCGACGGGACAGGGGGTGACCTACGAGCAGTACTTC
NA TRBJ1-2 TRBV7-2 NA CASSLRDGYTF TGTGCCAGCAGCTTACGCGATGGCTACACCTTC
NA TRBJ2-2 TRBV28 NA CASSFLVGGNTGELFF TGTGCCAGCAGTTTCCTCGTGGGGGGAAACACCGGGGAGCTGTTTTTT
TRBD1 TRBJ1-1 TRBV6-1 many CASSEIGGRGDTEAFF TGTGCCAGCAGTGAGATCGGTGGCAGGGGGGATACTGAAGCTTTCTTT
TRBD1 TRBJ2-7 TRBV19 NA CASSILPGTGRKEQYF TGTGCCAGTAGTATACTCCCAGGGACAGGGAGGAAAGAGCAGTACTTC
TRBD1 TRBJ2-3 TRBV6-6 NA CASSYADRSTDTQYF TGTGCCAGCAGTTACGCGGACAGGAGCACAGATACGCAGTATTTT
NA TRBJ2-3 TRBV4-1 NA CASTRSGDISTDTQYF TGCGCCAGCACCAGATCGGGAGACATTAGCACAGATACGCAGTATTTT
NA TRBJ2-2 TRBV7-9 NA CASSLVLGLSAGELFF TGTGCCAGCAGCTTAGTGCTGGGTCTTAGCGCTGGGGAGCTGTTTTTT
NA TRBJ2-5 TRBV2 NA CASSEALLGSETQYF TGTGCCAGCAGTGAAGCGCTTCTGGGGAGCGAGACCCAGTACTTC